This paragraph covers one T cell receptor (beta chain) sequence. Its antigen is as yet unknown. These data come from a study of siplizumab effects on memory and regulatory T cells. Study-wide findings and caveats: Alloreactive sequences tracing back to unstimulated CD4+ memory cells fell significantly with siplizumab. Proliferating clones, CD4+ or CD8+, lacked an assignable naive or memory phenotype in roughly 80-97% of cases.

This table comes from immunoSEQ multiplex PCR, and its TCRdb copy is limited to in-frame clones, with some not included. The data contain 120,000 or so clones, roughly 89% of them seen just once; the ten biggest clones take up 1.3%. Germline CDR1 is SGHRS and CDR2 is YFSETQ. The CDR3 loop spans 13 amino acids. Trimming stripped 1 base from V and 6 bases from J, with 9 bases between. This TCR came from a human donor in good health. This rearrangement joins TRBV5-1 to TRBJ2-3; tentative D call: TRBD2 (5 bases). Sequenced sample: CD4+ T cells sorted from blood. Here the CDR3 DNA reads TGCGCCAGCAGCTTGCTGGACTCCGATACGCAGTATTTT. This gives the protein CASSLLDSDTQYF.